This TCR beta chain originates from a study of CD4 T cell repertoires in COVID-19. Across the whole study: CFSE-low cells expanded nine to ten days with IL-2, then restimulated with other coronavirus spikes. Study conclusions and caveats: Some SARS-CoV-2 clonotypes, between about 7 and 27%, recurred in SARS-CoV and/or HKU1 cultures. Sharing of several most expanded SARS-CoV-2-reactive clonotypes across memory subsets suggested intraclonal diversification.

By share, this clone counts as large. Its antigen remains unknown. Losses at the gene ends were 1 base for V and 7 bases for J; bases not matched to a gene: 6. The CDR3 is made up of 14 amino acids. Germline loops: CDR1 LGHNA, CDR2 YSLEER. Measured with immunoSEQ multiplex PCR; TCRdb has only the in-frame clones, and not every one. The repertoire holds hundreds of clones, with roughly 25% as singletons. CFSE-labeled cells were stimulated with autologous monocytes plus recombinant SARS-CoV-2 spike or nucleoprotein. Samples came from patients recovered from mild-to-severe COVID-19. The material sequenced was central memory CD4+ T cells, cultured in vitro, taken after recovery from COVID-19. The J gene is TRBJ1-2, the V gene TRBV4-3, with 7 bases lining up with TRBD1. The source of this sequence is a human donor who had COVID-19. The CDR3 sequence is CASSQGTAGGGYTF. The CDR3, as DNA: TGCGCCAGCAGCCAAGGAACGGCAGGGGGTGGCTACACCTTC.